These T cell receptor beta chains were read from a single sample in a study of shared clonotypes between healthy human individuals. Sequencing was performed with immunoSEQ multiplex PCR; in TCRdb, only in-frame clones are kept and a portion is missing. In the table there are over 1.4 million clones, roughly 97% of which are singletons. Sequencing used naive CD4+ T cells sorted from blood. The receptors derive from a man aged 25 to 40 in good health. Each CDR3 is given with its conserved first and last residue. The D gene is left open where the match is weak. Size is stated for part of the rows, as once, few or many counts, or as a class when the clone is expanded.

cdr3_length,clone_size,v_call,j_call,d_call,cdr3_aa,cdr3_nt
13,once,TRBV5-1,TRBJ1-1,NA,CASSGVANTEAFF,TGCGCCAGCAGCGGGGTGGCAAACACTGAAGCTTTCTTT
12,NA,TRBV6-1,TRBJ1-3,NA,CASRDPGNTIYF,TGTGCCAGCCGGGACCCAGGAAACACCATATATTTT
11,NA,TRBV20-1,TRBJ1-3,NA,CSASTGNTIYF,TGCAGTGCAAGCACTGGAAACACCATATATTTT
13,NA,TRBV6-5,TRBJ1-2,NA,CASSYSTAYGYTF,TGTGCCAGCAGTTACTCGACAGCCTATGGCTACACCTTC
14,NA,TRBV4-2,TRBJ2-2,NA,CASSQVDGTGELFF,TGTGCCAGCAGCCAAGTGGACGGGACCGGGGAGCTGTTTTTT
14,NA,TRBV6-5,TRBJ2-7,NA,CASSATGTAYEQYF,TGTGCCAGCAGTGCGACCGGGACTGCGTACGAGCAGTACTTC
16,once,TRBV5-1,TRBJ2-5,TRBD1,CASSPRGTGSSTAQYF,TGCGCCAGCAGCCCGCGAGGGACAGGGTCCTCGACGGCCCAGTACTTC
16,few,TRBV6-1,TRBJ2-1,NA,CASSEQAANSYNEQFF,TGTGCCAGCAGTGAACAAGCGGCAAACTCCTACAATGAGCAGTTCTTC
12,NA,TRBV30,TRBJ1-1,NA,CAWTSRLGSAFF,TGTGCCTGGACCTCCAGGTTGGGTTCGGCTTTCTTT
12,NA,TRBV19,TRBJ1-5,NA,CASSIYDQPQHF,TGTGCCAGTAGTATATACGATCAGCCCCAGCATTTT
12,NA,TRBV28,TRBJ2-7,NA,CATPTISYEQYF,TGTGCCACCCCAACTATTAGCTACGAGCAGTACTTC
12,NA,TRBV28,TRBJ2-7,NA,CASSLIRGQQYF,TGTGCCAGCAGTCTGATTAGGGGACAGCAGTACTTC
16,NA,TRBV6-5,TRBJ2-7,NA,CASSYPWTESSYEQYF,TGTGCCAGCAGTTACCCCTGGACAGAGTCCTCCTACGAGCAGTACTTC
12,NA,TRBV2,TRBJ2-7,NA,CASYYSSYEQYF,TGTGCCAGCTATTATAGCTCCTACGAGCAGTACTTC
15,NA,TRBV5-4,TRBJ2-5,TRBD2,CASSLVSGSVETQYF,TGTGCCAGCAGCTTGGTTAGCGGGAGTGTGGAGACCCAGTACTTC
16,NA,TRBV7-9,TRBJ2-1,NA,CASSFPNRDTYNEQFF,TGTGCCAGCAGCTTCCCGAACAGGGATACCTACAATGAGCAGTTCTTC
15,once,TRBV27,TRBJ2-1,TRBD2,CASSPSGPTYNEQFF,TGTGCCAGCAGTCCTAGCGGCCCTACCTACAATGAGCAGTTCTTC
13,NA,TRBV7-3,TRBJ2-1,NA,CASSPGPYNEQFF,TGTGCCAGCAGCCCGGGGCCTTACAATGAGCAGTTCTTC
11,NA,TRBV28,TRBJ2-7,NA,CASSLNYEQYF,TGTGCCAGCAGTTTAAATTACGAGCAGTACTTC
14,NA,TRBV7-9,TRBJ2-3,NA,CASSSPTGGDTQYF,TGTGCCAGCAGCTCACCCACGGGCGGAGATACGCAGTATTTT
17,NA,TRBV6-1,TRBJ1-1,NA,CASSGGPGHQTNTEAFF,TGTGCCAGCAGTGGGGGGCCGGGACACCAGACGAACACTGAAGCTTTCTTT
15,NA,TRBV13,TRBJ2-7,TRBD2,CASSRGLAGLYEQYF,TGTGCCAGCAGCAGGGGACTAGCGGGCCTCTACGAGCAGTACTTC
13,NA,TRBV10-3,TRBJ1-1,NA,CAISDGRITEAFF,TGTGCCATCAGTGATGGAAGGATCACTGAAGCTTTCTTT
12,once,TRBV28,TRBJ2-1,NA,CASSFGYNEQFF,TGTGCCAGCAGTTTCGGGTACAATGAGCAGTTCTTC
13,NA,TRBV29-1,TRBJ2-5,NA,CSLTGGEMETQYF,TGCAGCCTTACGGGGGGCGAGATGGAGACCCAGTACTTC